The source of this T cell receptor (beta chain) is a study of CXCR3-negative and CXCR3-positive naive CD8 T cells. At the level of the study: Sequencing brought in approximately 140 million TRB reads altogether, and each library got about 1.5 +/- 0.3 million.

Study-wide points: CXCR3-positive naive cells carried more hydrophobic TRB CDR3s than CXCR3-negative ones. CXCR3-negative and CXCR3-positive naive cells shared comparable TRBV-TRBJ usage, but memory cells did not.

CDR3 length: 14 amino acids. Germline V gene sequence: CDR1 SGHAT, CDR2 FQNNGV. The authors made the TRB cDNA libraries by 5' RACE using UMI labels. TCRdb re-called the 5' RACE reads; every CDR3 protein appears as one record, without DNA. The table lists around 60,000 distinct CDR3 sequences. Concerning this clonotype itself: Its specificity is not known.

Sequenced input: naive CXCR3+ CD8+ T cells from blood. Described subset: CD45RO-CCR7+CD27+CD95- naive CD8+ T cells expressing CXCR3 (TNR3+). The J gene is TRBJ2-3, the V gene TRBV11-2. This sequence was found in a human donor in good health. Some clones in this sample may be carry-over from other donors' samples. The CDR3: CASSFLAGTDTQYF.